This T cell receptor (beta chain) stems from a study of cytomegalovirus exposure and HLA in healthy donors (dated by TCRdb to about 2017). Background for the entire study: In an earlier analysis of under 600 of the donors, 250 to 350 Gb of sequence data and 117 million unique TCR beta sequences from about 190 million T cells were reported. An early release that covered roughly 600 HLA-typed donors contained 250 to 350 gigabases of sequencing data and tens of millions of unique TCR sequences. The genetic ancestry cluster associated with self-reported Caucasian donors included 70% to 85% of the roughly 400 genotyped donors. The study was designed to test whether signatures of past pathogen exposure could be identified by cataloging public T cell receptors. The study profiled the T cell repertoires of about 640 subjects by immunosequencing and related them to cytomegalovirus serostatus. Along with the approximately 700-subject first cohort, a separate validation cohort of over a hundred different subjects was used. High-throughput TCR immunosequencing, statistical association of individual TCRs with disease status, and machine learning were combined to predict cytomegalovirus infection status. To study patterns of TCR occurrence, a later analysis re-analyzed previously published TCR beta repertoires from just over 650 donors and added high-resolution HLA genotyping. Rather than drawing on any new phenotypic data, the later analysis identified candidate immune exposures from TCR beta sequences and the way those sequences occurred across donors. To decide whether each TCR beta V gene segment behaved as functional or pseudogenic, an earlier analysis of some 600 of the donors relied on high-throughput TCR beta sequencing. Donor age, sex, ethnicity and CMV serostatus were collected together with the repertoire data. A later genetic analysis used genome-wide SNP genotypes for about 65% of the 666 donors, treating that subset as a discovery cohort. Every discovery cohort repertoire had been produced on one sequencing platform. Class I and class II HLA loci were covered by the typing at four-digit resolution. Typing coverage varied by locus: about 629-640 donors for A, B, C, DRB1 and DQB1; roughly 500 for DQA1; more than 600 for DPA1; approximately 470 for DPB1. Because of strong linkage in the cohort, roughly five DR-DQ haplotypes were treated as single units for association and clustering. Among 300 to 450 genotyped donors of the cohort, an average of about 240,000 unique TCR beta nucleotide sequences were sequenced per donor, about a sixth of them non-productive. Findings and caveats that apply to the study as a whole: Compared with the approximately 670-donor mean, donors in an Asian-associated ancestry cluster had fewer N-insertions in productive TCRs, according to a later genetic analysis. According to the authors, the approach could potentially be generalized to other disease states and immunological phenotypes. Some IMGT-functional V segments, including TRBV6-2 and TRBV6-3, could not be told apart with the 87-base-pair reads, so those segments were excluded. A later analysis found that HLA-associated TCR beta chains were more clonally expanded and had lower generation probabilities than equally common non-associated chains. In a later analysis, most CMV-associated TCR beta chains were found to appear HLA-restricted, with HLA associations seemingly driven largely by CMV exposure. A few of the identified cytomegalovirus-associated TCR beta chains were confirmed in vitro to be specific for cytomegalovirus antigens. Broadly in line with IMGT annotations, most TCR beta V segments showed up in productive rearrangements about 90% or about 30% of the time in an earlier analysis of approximately 640 of the donors. Because counts were too low, 15 or so rarely observed V segments, including chromosome 9 orphons, were excluded from the earlier analysis of 587 of the donors. Linkage disequilibrium might explain the correlated functional status among segregating V segments, but an unknown experimental factor could not be ruled out. HLA typing was unavailable for some donors at each locus, so association tests used only the typed subset. A group of highly shared sequence variants was considered likely to be a technical artifact of the sequencing pipeline. For the cohort, immune exposure information was limited to CMV serostatus. A further reported finding was that TCR beta sequences accurately predicted the HLA-A and HLA-B alleles for most subjects in the first cohort. Most TCR sequences were observed very rarely across donors, whereas some public TCRs were present in many individuals. This cohort had only TCR beta chains sequenced, and the lack of alpha or paired-chain data limited which features could be detected. Assigning TCR associations to individual alleles was difficult when HLA alleles, especially DR and DQ, strongly co-occurred. V-gene and J-gene trimming of TCR beta chains was associated with a missense DCLRE1C variant in a later genetic analysis, and the association was replicated in an independent cohort. A later analysis associated about 17,000 TCR beta sequences with specific HLA alleles at a false discovery rate of 0.05. In a later analysis, the rate of TCR association differed among HLA loci, with DRB1 alleles having the most associated TCRs and HLA-C alleles having the fewest. Presence/absence analyses assumed roughly uniform sequencing depth across donors, an assumption that may not hold. In both the original and validation cohorts, the classifier was reported to diagnose cytomegalovirus status with high specificity and sensitivity. In a later analysis, several top co-occurrence clusters were reported to appear linked to parvovirus B19, influenza, CMV and Epstein-Barr virus. In the study, 150 to 200 TCR beta chains were listed as associated with cytomegalovirus.

Worth noting for this clone: The antigen it recognizes is unknown. No base quality values were provided; no much bigger clone lies one nucleotide off.

In total, more than 500 healthy bone marrow donors made up the cohort. All cohort members were sampled while nominally healthy, although unrecorded immune exposures were likely present. The donor was CMV seropositive and belonged to the group of 250 to 350 seropositive cohort members. Each donor provided a peripheral blood sample, and peripheral blood mononuclear cells were used for TCR beta sequencing. The Qiagen DNeasy Blood Extraction Kit was used to extract genomic DNA from the blood cell samples. The protocol used for the library was the immunoSEQ multiplex PCR assay. A mixture of 60 forward primers for TCR Vbeta segments and 13 reverse primers for TCR Jbeta segments was used in the multiplex PCR. Amplification of the CDR3 region of rearranged TCR beta genes was performed with a multiplex PCR assay on genomic DNA. The amplified TCR beta libraries were sequenced on the Illumina HiSeq System as 87-base-pair reads. The authors processed their data as follows. In a later analysis, about 80 million unique TCR beta chains were counted across the 500 to 850 repertoires, and around 11 million of these chains were shared by at least two donors. Raw reads were error-corrected and collapsed into unique sequences with a nearest-neighbor algorithm that merged closely related sequences to remove PCR and sequencing errors. V, D and J gene segments were assigned by aligning CDR3 sequences to IMGT reference sequences. For a sequence to be retained, at least a six-nucleotide match to both a V gene segment and a J gene segment was required. A rearrangement counted as productive if the CDR3 had no stop codons and remained in frame with V and J, and every other rearrangement counted as non-productive. Following IMGT convention, CDR3 was defined as the stretch from the second conserved V-encoded cysteine to the conserved J-encoded phenylalanine. The earlier analysis of 450 to 750 of the donors excluded any sequence lacking an unambiguous match to a single V gene segment. In an earlier analysis of approximately 500 of the donors, a V segment was called functional when productive rearrangements were above 56.7%, and segregating when the standard deviation between donors exceeded 5%. A statistical classification framework was developed to diagnose cytomegalovirus status using the catalog of TCR beta chain sequences. In a later analysis, V and J genes were assigned by comparing TCR nucleotide sequences against IMGT/GENE-DB human TR gene sequences. Using the TCRdist pipeline, a later analysis assigned CDR3 sequences along with most-parsimonious VDJ recombination scenarios. A later analysis defined each TCR beta chain by its CDR3 amino acid sequence plus V-gene family, and excluded reads lacking a unique V-gene family. In a later analysis, a few hundred highly shared, low-generation-probability nucleotide sequences were removed to address suspected cross-contamination and a sequencing artifact. In a later analysis, a clonal expansion index for each public chain was calculated from normalized within-repertoire ranks of inferred template counts. In a later analysis, generation probabilities were computed with a VDJ recombination model fitted to out-of-frame rearrangements, and the resulting probabilities were checked against IGoR. In a later analysis, hypergeometric tests were used to score TCR-TCR, TCR-HLA and TCR-CMV co-occurrence, with a repertoire-size bias correction applied to TCR pairs. False discovery rates were estimated in a later analysis by permuting HLA or CMV assignments 20 times. In a later analysis, co-occurring TCRs were grouped with DBSCAN, and TCRdist sequence similarity was added when clustering was performed within HLA-allele-positive subsets. Repertoires with fewer than 30,000 or more than 120,000 public chains, plus five repertoires with anomalous nucleotide sharing, were excluded from co-occurrence clustering. TCRdb's version of the immuneACCESS table is confined to in-frame rearrangements and falls short of the full clone set. An unresolved V gene accounts for under half of the shortfall where checked; the remainder is of unknown origin. V and J calls and clone size are given by that table; D and trimming were obtained from the DNA. The sample includes 140,000 to 150,000 clones, with about four fifths observed a single time. The top ten clones comprise 3.5% to 5.5% of the sample.

Per the germline V gene (reference sequence), MNHEY is the CDR1 and SMNVEV is the CDR2. Trimming takes 8 bases off V and 3 bases off J; junction bases not matched to a gene: 9. The cysteine opens and the phenylalanine closes a CDR3 of 16 amino acids. The entry retains the CDR3 DNA only, 48 bases that are in frame from base 1. Sequences were obtained from PBMCs. The chain joins TRBV27 to TRBJ2-1; TRBD2 fits 11 bases in the junction. The clonotype was recovered from a woman aged 40 to 50 in good health and CMV-seropositive. Read as DNA, the sequence is TGTGCCAGCCATATTGGGACTAGCGGAAACTACAATGAGCAGTTCTTC. It translates as CASHIGTSGNYNEQFF.